This T cell receptor beta chain originates from a study of T cell responses to AZD1222 COVID-19 vaccine. Trimming cost V 4 bases and J 1 base, with 4 bases left between them. CDR3 length: 12 residues. Looked up from germline, CDR1 is SGHVS and CDR2 is FQNEAQ. TCRdb keeps only in-frame clones here, not all; method: immunoSEQ multiplex PCR. The data hold roughly 130,000 clones, with 80% to 90% observed a single time. Worth noting for this clone: The target antigen is unknown.

General study results and limits: Only six or seven AZD1222 recipients were seropositive at baseline. Spike-specific TCR breadth and depth grew following two AZD1222 doses. Nearly half of spike-specific TCRs reportedly go after variant regions that carry no mutations.

The source was peripheral blood, collected on day 0 of AZD1222 vaccination. The clonotype originates from an adult in good health. V gene TRBV7-8 combines with J gene TRBJ1-2, with unresolved D. For the CDR3, the DNA is TGTGCCAGCAGCTCTGGTAACTATGGCTACACCTTC. As protein: CASSSGNYGYTF.